One and the same sample provided the 12 T cell receptor beta chains below, sequenced in a study of cytomegalovirus exposure and HLA in healthy donors. PCR was performed using 60 Vbeta and 13 Jbeta primers. The table came from immunoSEQ multiplex PCR; TCRdb's copy has only in-frame clones and leaves some out. The sample includes 100,000 or so clones, more than 70% of them seen just once. Specimen: PBMCs. The receptor set was obtained from a man under 40 in good health and CMV-seronegative.

This rearrangement joins TRBV11-2 to TRBJ2-7, with D tentatively TRBD1 (5 bases). Per germline, CDR1 SGHAT and CDR2 FQNNGV. V lost 5 bases and J lost 0, with 20 bases in between. CDR3 length equals 17 residues. CDR3 residues: CASSKLGSQGSSYEQYF. CDR3 sequence (DNA): TGTGCCAGCAGCAAGTTGGGTTCGCAGGGCAGCTCCTACGAGCAGTACTTC.

V is TRBV2 and J is TRBJ2-6; 8 positions match TRBD2. CDR1 and CDR2 (germline): SNHLY, FYNNEI. The CDR3 sequence is 16 residues long. With V trimmed by 8 bases and J by 4 bases, 10 bases remained unmatched. CDR3: CASSSSGRSGANVLTF. Written as DNA, the CDR3 is TGTGCCAGCTCTTCCAGCGGGAGATCCGGGGCCAACGTCCTGACTTTC.

The chain has TRBV6-4 and TRBJ2-2; D is ambiguous. The CDR3 runs 14 residues. Germline V gene data show CDR1 as MRHNA and CDR2 as SNTAGT. Trimming cost V 3 bases and J 4 bases, with 9 bases left between them. The CDR3 sequence: CASSERVGTGELFF. In nucleotides, the CDR3 is TGTGCCAGCAGTGAACGGGTGGGCACCGGGGAGCTGTTTTTT.

In this sample, this clone turned up a few times. V is TRBV7-2 and J is TRBJ1-2; the D is unclear. This CDR3 is built from 15 residues. Germline assignment: CDR1 SGHTA and CDR2 FQGNSA. Trimming cost V 2 bases and J 5 bases, with 15 bases left between them. This CDR3 reads CASSLFLADQYGYTF. The DNA of the CDR3 is TGTGCCAGCAGCTTATTTTTAGCGGACCAATATGGCTACACCTTC. Drawing the rest from reference TRBV7-2 and TRBJ1-2, the complete variable domain is GAGVSQSPSNKVTEKGKDVELRCDPISGHTALYWYRQSLGQGLEFLIYFQGNSAPDKSGLPSDRFSAERTGGSVSTLTIQRTQQEDSAVYLCASSLFLADQYGYTFGSGTRLTVV.

This chain links TRBV2 with TRBJ1-5; D is perhaps TRBD1 (6 bases). Germline CDR1 SNHLY, CDR2 FYNNEI. This CDR3 has 15 amino acids. V was pared by 4 bases and J by 6 bases, with 16 bases between. CDR3 coding DNA: TGTGCCAGCAGTGGGGTGGGGGGGGCGGTTCAGCCCCAGCATTTT. Its protein product is CASSGVGGAVQPQHF.

The J gene is TRBJ2-3, the V gene TRBV21-1; no DNA check was done on the table's D call, TRBD1. TRBV21-1 is described as a pseudogene. The CDR3 extends over 14 amino acids. CDR3 in amino acids: CASSTPAVANTQYF. CDR3 coding DNA: TGTGCCAGCAGCACCCCCGCCGTGGCCAATACGCAGTATTTT.

CDR3 sequence (DNA): TGTGCCAGCAGCCCGGGGGGGAAGGGATACGAGCAGTACTTC. Its protein is CASSPGGKGYEQYF. J is TRBJ2-7 and V is TRBV28; 8 nucleotides line up with TRBD2. After removal of 6 bases from V and 4 bases from J, the junction contained 8 bases not matched to a gene. This CDR3 has 14 amino acids. Germline V gene lookup returns CDR1 MDHEN and CDR2 SYDVKM.

The chain carries TRBV5-1 and TRBJ2-2; D gene uncertain. V gave up 1 base and J gave up 8 bases, with 9 bases separating them. The germline gives CDR1 SGHRS, CDR2 YFSETQ. The CDR3 consists of 13 residues. CDR3 in DNA: TGCGCCAGCAGCTTGCCCCGAGGTGGGGAGCTGTTTTTT. It encodes CASSLPRGGELFF.

As for this clone: The germline gene is not matched at one end of the junction; a read error may be the cause. This sequence joins TRBV7-7 and TRBJ2-1; D is perhaps TRBD1 (6 bases). Per the germline V gene, CDR1 is SSHAT and CDR2 is FNYEAQ (reference sequence). The CDR3 has 13 residues. The CDR3 coding sequence is TGTGCTAGCAGCTTGAAACAGGGTAGTGAGCAGTTCTTC. Its translation: CASSLKQGSEQFF. Full variable domain (remainder filled in from reference TRBV7-7 and TRBJ2-1): GAGVSQSPRYKVTKRGQDVTLRCDPISSHATLYWYQQALGQGPEFLTYFNYEAQPDKSGLPSDRFSAERPEGSISTLTIQRTEQRDSAMYRCASSLKQGSEQFFGPGTRLTVL.

The chain combines TRBV5-6 with TRBJ1-1; tentative D call: TRBD1 (5 bases). The CDR3 length is 14 residues. Trimming removed 3 bases from V and 2 bases from J, with 11 bases in between. Looked up from germline, CDR1 is SGHDT and CDR2 is YYEEEE. CDR3 DNA: TGTGCCAGCAGCTACAGGAGACCAAACACTGAAGCTTTCTTT. It is translated as CASSYRRPNTEAFF.

The chain joins TRBV4-1 to TRBJ2-3, with 9 nucleotides matching TRBD2. V shed 4 bases, J shed 10 bases, and the junction held 15 bases outside the gene matches. The length of the CDR3 is 16 residues. Germline CDR1 reads MGHRA; CDR2 reads YSYEKL. The CDR3 region has the DNA TGCGCCAGCAGCCCGGGCGGCAGGGGGACTAGCAGAGCGCAGTATTTT. Protein product: CASSPGGRGTSRAQYF.

Details on this clone: Other DNA sequences from this sample encode an identical CDR3 as well. V is TRBV19 and J is TRBJ2-7, with a tentative D call TRBD1 (6 bases). Germline loops: CDR1 LNHDA, CDR2 SQIVND (reference sequence). The CDR3 runs to 11 residues. V was pared by 8 bases and J by 4 bases, with 9 bases between. DNA of the CDR3: TGTGCCAGTTCTCAGGGGTACGAGCAGTACTTC. It codes for CASSQGYEQYF.